The text below deals with one T cell receptor beta chain. The antigen is unknown. The data belong to a study of OX40 agonist ivuxolimab in advanced cancers. Overall study context: In this trial design, patients received ivuxolimab intravenously at 0.01 to 10 mg/kg every 2 weeks.

Sequencing was performed with immunoSEQ multiplex PCR; in TCRdb, only in-frame clones are kept and a portion is missing. Among about 64,000 clones listed, roughly 87% were seen once. Notes on the study in general: CD8+ T cells averaged more expanded clones than CD4+.

V was clipped by 1 base and J by 3 bases; unmatched bases: 9. The CDR3 totals 16 residues. Germline values: CDR1 LNHDA, CDR2 SQIVND (reference sequence). Autoimmune disease history or systemic immunosuppression was exclusionary. Sequenced material: CD4+ or CD8+ T cells sorted from blood, taken in a trial of the OX40 agonist ivuxolimab. The TCR comes from an adult with an advanced solid tumor such as melanoma, head and neck, liver or kidney cancer. The chain uses TRBV19 and TRBJ2-7, with 7 bases identical to TRBD1. CDR3 in DNA: TGTGCCAGTAGTATAGGTTCCAGGGGGAGTAACTACGAGCAGTACTTC. Translation gives CASSIGSRGSNYEQYF.